Reported below is one T cell receptor beta chain. Its antigen is unidentified. PCR amplification relied on 60 Vbeta primers (plus 13 Jbeta primers). Clones were read by immunoSEQ multiplex PCR, and TCRdb kept only the in-frame ones, dropping some. The sample consists of approximately 100,000 clones, 60% to 70% of them appearing once. Trimming cost V 7 bases and J 9 bases, with 10 bases left between them. The germline gives CDR1 SNHLY, CDR2 FYNNEI. The CDR3 runs to 11 residues. The sample belongs to a study of cytomegalovirus exposure and HLA in healthy donors. Broader study findings: Diagnosis of cytomegalovirus status made by the classifier reportedly showed high specificity and sensitivity. Later work found that TCR association rates differed between HLA loci; DRB1 had the most and HLA-C the fewest.

The receptor was isolated from a man between 25 and 39 years old in good health and CMV-seropositive. The sample was PBMCs. The chain recombines TRBV2 with TRBJ1-5; D not resolved. The CDR3: CASTEGGPQHF. The CDR3 region has the DNA TGTGCCAGCACCGAGGGTGGGCCCCAGCATTTT.